What follows are 5 T cell receptor beta chains derived from one specimen sequenced in a study of cytomegalovirus exposure and HLA in healthy donors. Sequencing used immunoSEQ multiplex PCR; TCRdb keeps in-frame clones, though not all of them. The table includes more than 85,000 clones, about nine tenths detected once. Sequencing used PBMCs. Source of these receptors: a woman younger than 35 in good health and CMV-seronegative.

The table lists this clone with a count of one. The chain employs TRBV6-6 and TRBJ2-7; weak D call: TRBD2 (6 bases). CDR1 and CDR2 (germline): MNHNY, SVGAGI (reference sequence). V was cut by 6 bases and J by 4 bases, with 19 bases left in between. CDR3 length equals 15 residues. The CDR3 sequence: CASSPTGVWTYEQYF. The CDR3 DNA follows: TGTGCCAGCAGCCCGACGGGGGTTTGGACGTACGAGCAGTACTTC.

This rearrangement joins TRBV30 to TRBJ1-3, with D unclear. Between the trimmed V and J ends, which lost 8 bases and 5 bases, there was a span of 19 bases. CDR3 size: 14 residues. CDR1 is GTSNPN, CDR2 SVGIG, per germline (reference sequence). CDR3 residues: CAGAPLRGRNTIYF. CDR3 bases: TGTGCCGGAGCCCCCCTCCGAGGAAGAAACACCATATATTTT.

This clone was seen only once. The genes are TRBV19 and TRBJ2-1, with D possibly matching TRBD2 (5 bases). Germline V gene sequence: CDR1 LNHDA, CDR2 SQIVND (reference sequence). Trimming pared 5 bases from V and 2 bases from J, leaving 16 bases between. The CDR3 has 16 amino acids. CDR3 sequence (DNA): TGTGCCAGTAGTCCCCGGGAACAGACTGCCTACAATGAGCAGTTCTTC. Translation gives CASSPREQTAYNEQFF.

The rearrangement uses TRBV18 and TRBJ1-4; TRBD1 agrees at 9 bases. The junction had 8 bases not matched to a gene; V was cut back by 5 bases and J by 4 bases. CDR1 and CDR2 (germline): KGHSH, LQKENI. This CDR3 is 16 amino acids long. CDR3 in amino acids: CASSTGQGKNNEKLFF. The CDR3, as DNA: TGTGCCAGCTCAACCGGACAGGGGAAGAATAATGAAAAACTGTTTTTT.

The chain uses TRBV9 and TRBJ1-2; possibly TRBD1 for D (5 bases). The CDR3 extends over 15 amino acids. Trimming removed 6 bases from V and 0 bases from J, with 15 bases in between. Germline CDR1 is SGDLS and CDR2 is YYNGEE. CDR3 region: CASTLSGSPNYGYTF. CDR3 bases: TGTGCCAGCACCCTATCAGGGTCTCCTAACTATGGCTACACCTTC.